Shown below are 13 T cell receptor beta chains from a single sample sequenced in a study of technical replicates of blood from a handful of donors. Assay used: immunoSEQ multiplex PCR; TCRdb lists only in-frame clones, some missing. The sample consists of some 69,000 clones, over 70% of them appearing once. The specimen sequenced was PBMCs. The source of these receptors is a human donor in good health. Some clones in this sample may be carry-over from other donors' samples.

The DNA for the CDR3 is TGTGCCAGCAGCTCCCCGACAGTGAACACCGGGGAGCTGTTTTTT. The encoded protein is CASSSPTVNTGELFF. J is TRBJ2-2 and V is TRBV5-6; the D gene is possibly TRBD1 (5 bases). V was shortened by 3 bases and J by 1 base, with 10 bases between the two germline ends. Germline V CDR1 and CDR2: SGHDT, YYEEEE. CDR3 length: 15 residues.

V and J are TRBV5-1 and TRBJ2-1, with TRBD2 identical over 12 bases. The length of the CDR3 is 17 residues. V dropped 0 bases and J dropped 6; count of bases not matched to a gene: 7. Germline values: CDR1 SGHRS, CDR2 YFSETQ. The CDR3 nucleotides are TGCGCCAGCAGCTTGGGTCTAGCGGGGGGGCTGAGCAATGAGCAGTTCTTC. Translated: CASSLGLAGGLSNEQFF. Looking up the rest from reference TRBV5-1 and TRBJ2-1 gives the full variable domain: KAGVTQTPRYLIKTRGQQVTLSCSPISGHRSVSWYQQTPGQGLQFLFEYFSETQRNKGNFPGRFSGRQFSNSRSEMNVSTLELGDSALYLCASSLGLAGGLSNEQFFGPGTRLTVL.

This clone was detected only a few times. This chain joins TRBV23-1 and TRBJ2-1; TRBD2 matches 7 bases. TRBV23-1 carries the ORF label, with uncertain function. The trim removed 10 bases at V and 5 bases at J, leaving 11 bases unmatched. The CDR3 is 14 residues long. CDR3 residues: CATIGREMHNEQFF. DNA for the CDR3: TGCGCCACGATCGGGCGGGAGATGCACAATGAGCAGTTCTTC.

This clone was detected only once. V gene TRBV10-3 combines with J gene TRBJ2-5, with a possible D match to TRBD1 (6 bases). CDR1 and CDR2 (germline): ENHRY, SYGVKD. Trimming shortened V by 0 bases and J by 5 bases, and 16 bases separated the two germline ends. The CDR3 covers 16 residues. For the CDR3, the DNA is TGTGCCATCAGTGAGTCGAATCAGGGGCAGGGCGAGACCCAGTACTTC. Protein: CAISESNQGQGETQYF.

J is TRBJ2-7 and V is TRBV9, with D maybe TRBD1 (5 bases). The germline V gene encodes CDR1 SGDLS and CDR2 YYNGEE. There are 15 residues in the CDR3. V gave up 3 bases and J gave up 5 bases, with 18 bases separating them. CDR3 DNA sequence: TGTGCCAGCAGCGCGCAAGGGGTTACAATTCACGAGCAGTACTTC. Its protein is CASSAQGVTIHEQYF.

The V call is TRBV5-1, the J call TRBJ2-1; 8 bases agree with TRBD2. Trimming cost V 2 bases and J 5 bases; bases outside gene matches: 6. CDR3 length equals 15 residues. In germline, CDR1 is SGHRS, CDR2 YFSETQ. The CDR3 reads CASSFSGEFNNEQFF. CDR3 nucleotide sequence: TGCGCCAGCAGCTTTAGCGGGGAGTTCAACAATGAGCAGTTCTTC.

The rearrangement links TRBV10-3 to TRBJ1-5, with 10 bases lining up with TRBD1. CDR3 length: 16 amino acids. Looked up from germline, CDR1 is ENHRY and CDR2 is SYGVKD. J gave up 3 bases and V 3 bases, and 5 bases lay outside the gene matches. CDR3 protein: CAISDPGTGVNQPQHF. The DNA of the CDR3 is TGTGCCATCAGTGACCCCGGGACAGGGGTCAATCAGCCCCAGCATTTT.

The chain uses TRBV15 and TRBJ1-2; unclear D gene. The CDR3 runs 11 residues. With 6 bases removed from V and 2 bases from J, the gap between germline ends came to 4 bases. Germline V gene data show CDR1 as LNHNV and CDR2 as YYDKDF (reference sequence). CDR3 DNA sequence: TGTGCCACCAGGCAGAACTATGGCTACACCTTC. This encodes CATRQNYGYTF.

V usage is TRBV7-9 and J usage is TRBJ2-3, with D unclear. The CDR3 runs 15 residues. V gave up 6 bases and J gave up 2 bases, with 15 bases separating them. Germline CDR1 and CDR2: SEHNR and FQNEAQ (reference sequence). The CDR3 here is CASSFSGSITDTQYF. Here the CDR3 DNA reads TGTGCCAGCAGTTTCTCCGGGTCTATCACAGATACGCAGTATTTT.

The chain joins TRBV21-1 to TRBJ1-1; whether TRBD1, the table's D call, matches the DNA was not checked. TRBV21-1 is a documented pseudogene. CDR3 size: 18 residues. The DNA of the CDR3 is TGTGCCAGCAGTAGACCCCCCGGACAGGGGGTCCTGGTCACTGAAGCTTTCTTT. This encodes CASSRPPGQGVLVTEAFF.

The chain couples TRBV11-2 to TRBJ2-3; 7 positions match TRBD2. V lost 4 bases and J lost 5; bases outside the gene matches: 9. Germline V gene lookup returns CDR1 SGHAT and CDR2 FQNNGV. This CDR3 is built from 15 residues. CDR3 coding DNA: TGTGCCAGCAGCTCCATGGCGGGAGTTAAAGATACGCAGTATTTT. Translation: CASSSMAGVKDTQYF.

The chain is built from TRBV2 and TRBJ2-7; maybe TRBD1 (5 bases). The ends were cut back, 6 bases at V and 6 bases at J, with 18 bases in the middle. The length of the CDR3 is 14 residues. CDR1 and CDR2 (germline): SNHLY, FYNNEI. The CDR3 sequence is CASSIGQPLGEQYF. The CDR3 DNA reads TGTGCCAGCAGCATCGGACAACCGCTGGGCGAGCAGTACTTC.

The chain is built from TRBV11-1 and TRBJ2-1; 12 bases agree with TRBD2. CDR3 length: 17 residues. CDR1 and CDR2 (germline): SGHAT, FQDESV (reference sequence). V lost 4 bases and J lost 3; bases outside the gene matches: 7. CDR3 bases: TGTGCCAGCAGCTCTCGGTCTAGCGGGGGGGGCTACAATGAGCAGTTCTTC. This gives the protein CASSSRSSGGGYNEQFF.